The next 10 T cell receptor beta chains were all read from a single sample in a study of blood T cell repertoires in COVID-19. Clones were sequenced by immunoSEQ multiplex PCR, and TCRdb holds only the in-frame ones, with some missing. The sample yields more than 200,000 clones, around four fifths seen once. The material sequenced was peripheral blood. All receptors derive from a woman aged 80 or over with COVID-19, enrolled during active disease.

About this clone itself: This sample includes further DNA sequences coding for the same CDR3. This chain links TRBV7-2 with TRBJ1-1; 7 bases line up with TRBD1. V gave up 3 bases and J gave up 4 bases; unmatched junction bases: 5. CDR1 and CDR2 (germline): SGHTA, FQGNSA. The CDR3 is 14 residues long. In nucleotides, the CDR3 is TGTGCCAGCAGCTTGCAGGGGGGACGCACTGAAGCTTTCTTT. As protein: CASSLQGGRTEAFF.

This sequence joins TRBV3-1 (or the pseudogene TRBV3-2) and TRBJ2-1; 8 bases are shared with TRBD2. J lost 0 bases, V lost 0 bases, and 13 bases had no gene match. CDR1 LGHDT and CDR2 YNNKEL come from the germline V gene (reference sequence). This CDR3 comprises 20 residues. The CDR3 bases are TGTGCCAGCAGCCAAGATTGGGCTAGCGGGCGCCCCCCCTCCTACAATGAGCAGTTCTTC. Its protein is CASSQDWASGRPPSYNEQFF.

This rearrangement joins TRBV18 to TRBJ1-1; no firm D call. V was cut by 3 bases and J by 5 bases, with 13 bases left in between. CDR3 length: 14 amino acids. Germline-derived CDR1 and CDR2 are KGHSH and LQKENI. CDR3: CASSPLIGRTEAFF. The DNA for the CDR3 is TGTGCCAGCTCACCTCTAATTGGGAGAACTGAAGCTTTCTTT.

The chain combines TRBV2 with TRBJ2-5; TRBD2 matches at 7 bases. CDR3 length equals 16 residues. Germline CDR1 and CDR2: SNHLY and FYNNEI. Losses at the gene ends were 4 bases for V and 4 bases for J; bases not matched to a gene: 12. The CDR3 DNA follows: TGTGCCAGCAGTGCCCGTTGGGGGGGGGAAGGAGAGACCCAGTACTTC. Residues: CASSARWGGEGETQYF. Drawing the rest from reference TRBV2 and TRBJ2-5, the complete variable domain is EPEVTQTPSHQVTQMGQEVILRCVPISNHLYFYWYRQILGQKVEFLVSFYNNEISEKSEIFDDQFSVERPDGSNFTLKIRSTKLEDSAMYFCASSARWGGEGETQYFGPGTRLLVL.

V usage is TRBV5-1 and J usage is TRBJ1-4, with 7 bases matching TRBD1. Trimming cost V 3 bases and J 6 bases; bases outside gene matches: 5. The CDR3 consists of 14 residues. Germline CDR1 SGHRS, CDR2 YFSETQ. The CDR3 reads CASSYTGTDEKLFF. In DNA, the CDR3 is TGCGCCAGCAGCTACACCGGGACAGATGAAAAACTGTTTTTT.

This rearrangement joins TRBV27 to TRBJ1-5; D perhaps matches TRBD1 (5 bases). V dropped 5 bases and J dropped 0 bases, with 11 bases sitting between them. CDR3 length: 15 amino acids. The germline CDR1 and CDR2 sequences are MNHEY and SMNVEV (reference sequence). CDR3 DNA sequence: TGTGCCAGCAGTCCCCAGACAGATAGCAATCAGCCCCAGCATTTT. Translated: CASSPQTDSNQPQHF.

This clone is a singleton in its sample. This chain links TRBV5-8 with TRBJ1-2; no clear D gene. There are 12 residues in the CDR3. The V end was cut by 0 bases, the J end by 7 bases, with 7 bases between. Germline CDR1 SGHTS, CDR2 YDEGEE. The CDR3 nucleotides are TGTGCCAGCAGCTTGGCCTTGAGTGGCTACACCTTC. It codes for CASSLALSGYTF.

The CDR3 bases are TGTGCCAGCAGCCAAGGAGGGACAGTAGCTAACTATGGCTACACCTTC. Translation: CASSQGGTVANYGYTF. The chain carries TRBV4-2 and TRBJ1-2; 7 bases agree with TRBD1. The CDR3 sequence is 16 residues long. V lost 1 base, J lost 0 bases, and 5 bases stayed unmatched. Per germline, CDR1 LGHNA and CDR2 YNFKEQ.

The chain recombines TRBV19 with TRBJ1-5; D gene uncertain. The CDR3 extends over 13 amino acids. V gave up 7 bases and J gave up 5 bases, with 12 bases separating them. Germline V gene sequence: CDR1 LNHDA, CDR2 SQIVND (reference sequence). The CDR3 region has the DNA TGTGCCAGTAAAAACTTGGAGGATCAGCCCCAGCATTTT. Residues: CASKNLEDQPQHF.

This clone was seen a few times. This chain uses TRBV12-3 or TRBV12-4 with TRBJ1-2; D is unresolved. This CDR3 comprises 13 residues. V was cut by 10 bases and J by 7 bases, with 19 bases left in between. In nucleotides, the CDR3 is TGTGCCATCGGAGGGATCGGCCTTGGTGGCTACACCTTC. Its translation: CAIGGIGLGGYTF.